This TCR beta chain comes out of a study of T cell responses to AZD1222 COVID-19 vaccine. The assay was immunoSEQ multiplex PCR, and TCRdb's table has in-frame clones only and misses some. The profile shows some 89,000 clones, roughly 90% of them singletons. In germline, CDR1 is SGHRS, CDR2 YFSETQ. Between the trimmed V and J ends, which lost 4 bases and 10 bases, there was a span of 12 bases. This CDR3 is built from 13 residues. Sequenced here: peripheral blood, sampled on day 0 of AZD1222 vaccination. The chain couples TRBV5-1 to TRBJ1-6; perhaps TRBD1 as D (6 bases). The origin of this receptor is an adult in good health. CDR3: CASSQGPRSPLHF. The CDR3 DNA follows: TGCGCCAGCAGCCAGGGGCCAAGGTCACCCCTCCACTTT.